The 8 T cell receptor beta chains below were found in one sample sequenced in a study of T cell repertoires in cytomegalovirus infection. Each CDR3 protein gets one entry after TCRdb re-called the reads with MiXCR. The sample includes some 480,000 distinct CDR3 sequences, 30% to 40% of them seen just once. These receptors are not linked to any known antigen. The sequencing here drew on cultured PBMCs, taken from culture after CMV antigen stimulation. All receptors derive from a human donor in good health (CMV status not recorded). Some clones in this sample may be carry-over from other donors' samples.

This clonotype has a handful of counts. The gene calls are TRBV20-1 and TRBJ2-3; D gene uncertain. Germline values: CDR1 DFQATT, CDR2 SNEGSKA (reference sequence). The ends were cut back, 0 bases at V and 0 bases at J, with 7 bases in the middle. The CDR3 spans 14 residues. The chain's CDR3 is CSARDPTSTDTQYF. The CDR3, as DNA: TGCAGTGCTAGAGATCCGACTAGCACAGATACGCAGTATTTT.

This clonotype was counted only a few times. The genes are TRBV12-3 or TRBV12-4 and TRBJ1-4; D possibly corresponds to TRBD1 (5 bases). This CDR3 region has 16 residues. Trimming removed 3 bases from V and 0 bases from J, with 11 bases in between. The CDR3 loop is CASSFGMTATNEKLFF. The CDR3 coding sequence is TGTGCCAGCAGTTTTGGGATGACAGCAACTAATGAAAAACTGTTTTTT.

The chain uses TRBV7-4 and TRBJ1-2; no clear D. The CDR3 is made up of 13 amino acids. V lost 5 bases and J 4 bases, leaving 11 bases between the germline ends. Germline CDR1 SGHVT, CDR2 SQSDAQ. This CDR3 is CASSAGRSYGYTF. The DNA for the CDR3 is TGTGCCAGCAGCGCAGGACGGAGCTATGGCTACACCTTC.

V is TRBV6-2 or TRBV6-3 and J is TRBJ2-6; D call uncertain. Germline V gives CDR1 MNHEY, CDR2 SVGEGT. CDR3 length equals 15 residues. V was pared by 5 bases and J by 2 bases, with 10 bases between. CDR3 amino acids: CASSPERAGANVLTF. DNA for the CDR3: TGTGCCAGCAGTCCCGAAAGGGCTGGGGCCAACGTCCTGACTTTC.

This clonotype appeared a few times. The CDR3 here is CASSRETPARETQYF. CDR3 nucleotides: TGTGCCAGCAGTCGGGAAACCCCGGCTCGGGAGACCCAGTACTTC. V usage is TRBV28 and J usage is TRBJ2-5; D may be TRBD2 (5 bases). Germline CDR1 is MDHEN and CDR2 is SYDVKM. V was clipped by 5 bases and J by 5 bases, with 18 bases between them. There are 15 residues in the CDR3.

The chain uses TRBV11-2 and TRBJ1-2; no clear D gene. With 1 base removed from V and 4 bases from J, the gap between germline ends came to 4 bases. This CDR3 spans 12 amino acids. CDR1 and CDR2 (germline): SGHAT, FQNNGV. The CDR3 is CASSLVAYGYTF. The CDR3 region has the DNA TGTGCCAGCAGCTTAGTAGCCTATGGCTACACCTTC.

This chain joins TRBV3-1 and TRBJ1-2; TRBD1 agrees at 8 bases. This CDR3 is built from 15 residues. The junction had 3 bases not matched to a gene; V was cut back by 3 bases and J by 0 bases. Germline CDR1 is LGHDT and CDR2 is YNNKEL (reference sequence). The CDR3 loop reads CASSHRQGTNYGYTF. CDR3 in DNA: TGTGCCAGCAGCCACCGACAGGGGACTAACTATGGCTACACCTTC.

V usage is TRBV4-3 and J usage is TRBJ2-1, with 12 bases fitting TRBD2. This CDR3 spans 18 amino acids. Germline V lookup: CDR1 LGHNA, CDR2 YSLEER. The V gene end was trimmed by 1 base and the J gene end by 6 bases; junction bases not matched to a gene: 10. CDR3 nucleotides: TGCGCCAGCAGCCAAGCGGGCCCTGGACTAGCGGGAACCAATGAGCAGTTCTTC. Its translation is CASSQAGPGLAGTNEQFF.